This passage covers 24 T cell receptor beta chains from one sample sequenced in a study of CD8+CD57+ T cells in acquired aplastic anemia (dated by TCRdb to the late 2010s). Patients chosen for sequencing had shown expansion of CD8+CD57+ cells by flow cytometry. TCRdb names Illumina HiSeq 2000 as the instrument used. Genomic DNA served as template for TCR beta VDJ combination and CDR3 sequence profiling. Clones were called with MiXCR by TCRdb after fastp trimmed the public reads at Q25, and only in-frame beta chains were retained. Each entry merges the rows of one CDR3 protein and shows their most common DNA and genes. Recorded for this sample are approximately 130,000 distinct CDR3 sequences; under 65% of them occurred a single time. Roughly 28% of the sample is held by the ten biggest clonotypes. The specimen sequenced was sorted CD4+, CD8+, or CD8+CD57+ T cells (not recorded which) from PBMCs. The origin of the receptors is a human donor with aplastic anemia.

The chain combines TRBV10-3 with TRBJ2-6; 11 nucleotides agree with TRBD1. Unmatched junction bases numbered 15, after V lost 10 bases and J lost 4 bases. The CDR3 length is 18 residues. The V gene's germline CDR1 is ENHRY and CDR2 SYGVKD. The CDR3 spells CATCRGDRGITGANVLTF. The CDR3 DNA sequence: TGTGCCACTTGCCGGGGGGACAGGGGGATCACCGGGGCCAACGTCCTGACTTTC.

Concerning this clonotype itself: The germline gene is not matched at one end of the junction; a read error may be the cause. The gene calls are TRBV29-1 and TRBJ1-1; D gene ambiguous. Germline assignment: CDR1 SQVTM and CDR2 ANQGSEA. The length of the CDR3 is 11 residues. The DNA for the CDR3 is TGCAGCGTTGTCCTTGACACCGAAGCTTTCTTT. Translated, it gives CSVVLDTEAFF.

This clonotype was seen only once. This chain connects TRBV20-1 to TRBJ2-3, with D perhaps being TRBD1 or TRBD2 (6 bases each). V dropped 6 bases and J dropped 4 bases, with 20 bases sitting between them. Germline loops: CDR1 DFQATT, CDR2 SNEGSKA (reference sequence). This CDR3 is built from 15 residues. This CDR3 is CSARRGDWYADTQYF. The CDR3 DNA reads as TGCAGTGCCAGGAGGGGGGACTGGTATGCAGATACGCAGTATTTT.

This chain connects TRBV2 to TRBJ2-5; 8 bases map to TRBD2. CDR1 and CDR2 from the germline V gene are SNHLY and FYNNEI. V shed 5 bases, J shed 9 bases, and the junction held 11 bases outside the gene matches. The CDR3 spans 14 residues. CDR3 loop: CASSIGLAHEAQYF. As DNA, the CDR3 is TGTGCCAGCAGTATAGGACTAGCACATGAGGCCCAGTACTTC.

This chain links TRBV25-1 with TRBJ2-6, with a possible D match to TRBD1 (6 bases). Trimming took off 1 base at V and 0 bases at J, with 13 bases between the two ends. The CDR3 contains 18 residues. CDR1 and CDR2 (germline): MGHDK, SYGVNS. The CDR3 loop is CASSEFEGTSSGANVLTF. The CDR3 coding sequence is TGTGCCAGCAGTGAATTCGAGGGGACAAGCTCTGGGGCCAACGTCCTGACTTTC.

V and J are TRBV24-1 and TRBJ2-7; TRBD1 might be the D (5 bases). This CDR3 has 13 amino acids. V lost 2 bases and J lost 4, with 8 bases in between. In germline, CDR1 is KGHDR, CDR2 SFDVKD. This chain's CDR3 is CATSDSDSYEQYF. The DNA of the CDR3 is TGTGCCACCAGTGATTCAGACAGTTACGAGCAGTACTTC.

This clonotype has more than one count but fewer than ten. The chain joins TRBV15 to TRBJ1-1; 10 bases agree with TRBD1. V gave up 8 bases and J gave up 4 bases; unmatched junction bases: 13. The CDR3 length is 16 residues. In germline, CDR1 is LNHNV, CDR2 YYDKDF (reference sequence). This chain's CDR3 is CATGSTRTGGGTEAFF. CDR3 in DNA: TGTGCCACCGGATCCACGCGGACAGGGGGAGGCACTGAAGCTTTCTTT.

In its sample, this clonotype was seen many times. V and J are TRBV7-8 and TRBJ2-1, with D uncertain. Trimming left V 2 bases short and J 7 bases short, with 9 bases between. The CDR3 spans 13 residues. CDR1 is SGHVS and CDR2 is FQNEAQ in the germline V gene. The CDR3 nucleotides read TGTGCCAGCAGCTTAAAGACCCTAAATGAGCAGTTCTTC. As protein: CASSLKTLNEQFF.

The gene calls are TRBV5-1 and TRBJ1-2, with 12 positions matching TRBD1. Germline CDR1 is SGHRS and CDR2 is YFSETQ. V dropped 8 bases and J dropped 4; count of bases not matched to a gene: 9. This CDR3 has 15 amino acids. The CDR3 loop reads CARSRGTGGFYGYTF. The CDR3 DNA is TGCGCCAGGAGCCGCGGGACAGGGGGCTTCTATGGCTACACCTTC.

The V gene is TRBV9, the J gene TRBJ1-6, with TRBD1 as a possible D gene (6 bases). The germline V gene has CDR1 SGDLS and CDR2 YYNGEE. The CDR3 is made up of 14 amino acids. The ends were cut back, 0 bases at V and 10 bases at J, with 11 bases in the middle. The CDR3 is CASSVGQVISPLHF. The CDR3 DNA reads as TGTGCCAGCAGCGTAGGACAGGTGATCTCACCCCTCCACTTT.

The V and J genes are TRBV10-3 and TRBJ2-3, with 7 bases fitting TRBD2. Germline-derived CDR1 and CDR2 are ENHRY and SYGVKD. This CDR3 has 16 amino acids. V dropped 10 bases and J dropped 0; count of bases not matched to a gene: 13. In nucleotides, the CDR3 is TGTGCCACCGGCCCTAGGGGTAGCGGGAGCACAGATACGCAGTATTTT. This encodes CATGPRGSGSTDTQYF.

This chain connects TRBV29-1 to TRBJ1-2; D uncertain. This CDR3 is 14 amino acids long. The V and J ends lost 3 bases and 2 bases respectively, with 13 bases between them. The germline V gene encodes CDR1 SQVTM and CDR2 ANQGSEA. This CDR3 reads CSVDMELGNYGYTF. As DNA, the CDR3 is TGCAGCGTTGATATGGAACTTGGGAACTATGGCTACACCTTC.

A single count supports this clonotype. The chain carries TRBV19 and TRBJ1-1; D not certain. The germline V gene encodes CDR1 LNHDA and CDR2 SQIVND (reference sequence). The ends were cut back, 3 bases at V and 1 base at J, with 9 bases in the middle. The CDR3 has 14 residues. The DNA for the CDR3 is TGTGCCAGTAGTATCCGGCAGCAGAACACTGAAGCTTTCTTT. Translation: CASSIRQQNTEAFF. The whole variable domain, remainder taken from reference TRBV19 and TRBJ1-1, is DGGITQSPKYLFRKEGQNVTLSCEQNLNHDAMYWYRQDPGQGLRLIYYSQIVNDFQKGDIAEGYSVSREKKESFPLTVTSAQKNPTAFYLCASSIRQQNTEAFFGQGTRLTVV.

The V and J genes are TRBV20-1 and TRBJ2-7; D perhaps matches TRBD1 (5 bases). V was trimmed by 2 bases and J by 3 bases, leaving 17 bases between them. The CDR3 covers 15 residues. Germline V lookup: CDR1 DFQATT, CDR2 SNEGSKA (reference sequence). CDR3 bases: TGCAGTGCTAGACCTCTTCGCCAGGGTATCTACGAGCAGTACTTC. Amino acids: CSARPLRQGIYEQYF.

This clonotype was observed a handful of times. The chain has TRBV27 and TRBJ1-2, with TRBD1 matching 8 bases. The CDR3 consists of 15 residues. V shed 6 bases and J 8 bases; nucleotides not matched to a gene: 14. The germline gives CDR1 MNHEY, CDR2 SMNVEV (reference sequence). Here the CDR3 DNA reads TGTGCCAGCAGCTCCTGGACAGGGCCTCCTGGGGGCTACACCTTC. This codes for CASSSWTGPPGGYTF.

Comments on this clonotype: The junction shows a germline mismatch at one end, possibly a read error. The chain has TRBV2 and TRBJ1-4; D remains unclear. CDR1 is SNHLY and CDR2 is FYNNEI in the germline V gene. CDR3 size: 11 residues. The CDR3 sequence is CTSSEYEKLFF. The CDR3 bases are TGTACCAGCAGTGAGTACGAAAAACTGTTTTTT.

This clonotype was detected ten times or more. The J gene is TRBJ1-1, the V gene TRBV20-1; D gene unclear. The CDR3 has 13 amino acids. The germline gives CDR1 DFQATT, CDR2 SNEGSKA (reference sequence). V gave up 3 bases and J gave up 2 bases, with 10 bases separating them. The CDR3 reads CSASTATNTEAFF. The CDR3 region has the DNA TGCAGTGCTAGTACTGCTACCAACACTGAAGCTTTCTTT.

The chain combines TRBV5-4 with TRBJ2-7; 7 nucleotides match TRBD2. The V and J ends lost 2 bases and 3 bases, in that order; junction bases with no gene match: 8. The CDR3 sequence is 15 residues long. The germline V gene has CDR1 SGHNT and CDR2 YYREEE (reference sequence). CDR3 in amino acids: CASSLMGLADYEQYF. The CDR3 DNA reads TGTGCCAGCAGCTTAATGGGGCTAGCGGACTACGAGCAGTACTTC.

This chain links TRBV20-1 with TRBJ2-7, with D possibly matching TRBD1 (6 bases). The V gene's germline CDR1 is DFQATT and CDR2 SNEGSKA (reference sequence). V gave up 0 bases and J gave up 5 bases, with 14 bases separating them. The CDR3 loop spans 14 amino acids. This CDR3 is CSARDPRQAHEQYF. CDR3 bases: TGCAGTGCTAGAGATCCTCGACAGGCACACGAGCAGTACTTC.

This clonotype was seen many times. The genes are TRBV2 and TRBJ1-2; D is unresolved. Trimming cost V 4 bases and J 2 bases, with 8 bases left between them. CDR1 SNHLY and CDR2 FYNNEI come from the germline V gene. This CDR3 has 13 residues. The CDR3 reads CASSGRPNYGYTF. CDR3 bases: TGTGCCAGCAGTGGCCGACCGAACTATGGCTACACCTTC. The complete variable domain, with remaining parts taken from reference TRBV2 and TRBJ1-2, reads EPEVTQTPSHQVTQMGQEVILRCVPISNHLYFYWYRQILGQKVEFLVSFYNNEISEKSEIFDDQFSVERPDGSNFTLKIRSTKLEDSAMYFCASSGRPNYGYTFGSGTRLTVV.

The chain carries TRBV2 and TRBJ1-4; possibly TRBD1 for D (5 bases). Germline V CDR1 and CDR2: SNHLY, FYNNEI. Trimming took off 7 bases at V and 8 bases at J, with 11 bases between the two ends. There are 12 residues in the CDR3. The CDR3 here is CASNMEGEKLFF. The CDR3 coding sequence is TGTGCCAGCAATATGGAGGGGGAAAAACTGTTTTTT.

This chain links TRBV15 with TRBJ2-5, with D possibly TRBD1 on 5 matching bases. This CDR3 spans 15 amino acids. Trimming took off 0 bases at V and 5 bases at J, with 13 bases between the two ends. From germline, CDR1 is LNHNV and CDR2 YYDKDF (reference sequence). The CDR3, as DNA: TGTGCCACCAGCAGAGAAAGAGGCAGGGTGGAGACCCAGTACTTC. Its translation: CATSRERGRVETQYF.

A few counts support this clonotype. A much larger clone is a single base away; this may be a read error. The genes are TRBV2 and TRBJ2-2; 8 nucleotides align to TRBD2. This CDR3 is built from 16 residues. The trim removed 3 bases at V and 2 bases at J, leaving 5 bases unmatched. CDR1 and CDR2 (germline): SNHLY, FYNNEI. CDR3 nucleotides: TGTGCCAGCAGTGAGACTAGCGTGCCTAACACCGGGGAGCTGTTTTTT. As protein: CASSETSVPNTGELFF.

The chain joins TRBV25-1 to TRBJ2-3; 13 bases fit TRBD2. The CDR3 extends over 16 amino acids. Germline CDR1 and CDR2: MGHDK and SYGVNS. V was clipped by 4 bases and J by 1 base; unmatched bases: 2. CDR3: CASSAGLAGGTDTQYF. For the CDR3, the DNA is TGTGCCAGCAGTGCCGGACTAGCGGGGGGCACAGATACGCAGTATTTT.